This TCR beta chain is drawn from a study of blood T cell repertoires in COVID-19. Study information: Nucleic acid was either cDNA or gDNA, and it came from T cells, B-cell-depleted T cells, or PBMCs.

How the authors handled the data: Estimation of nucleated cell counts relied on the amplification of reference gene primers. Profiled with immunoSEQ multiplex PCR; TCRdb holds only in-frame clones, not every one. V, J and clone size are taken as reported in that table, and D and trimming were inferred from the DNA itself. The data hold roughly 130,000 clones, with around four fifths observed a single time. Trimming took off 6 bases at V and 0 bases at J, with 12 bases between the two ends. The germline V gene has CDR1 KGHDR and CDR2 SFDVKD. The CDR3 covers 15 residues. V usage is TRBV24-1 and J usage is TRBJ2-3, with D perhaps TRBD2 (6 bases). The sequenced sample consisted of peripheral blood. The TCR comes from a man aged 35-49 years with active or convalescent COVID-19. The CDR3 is CATSQGGSSTDTQYF. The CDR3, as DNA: TGTGCCACCAGTCAGGGAGGCTCAAGCACAGATACGCAGTATTTT.